The following is a TCR beta chain sequence with its context. It was RNA transcripts that yielded the amplified TCR beta CDR3 regions. HTBI primers drove first-round RT-PCR of the TCR CDR3. TCRdb re-called the multiplex PCR reads with MiXCR, one entry per CDR3 protein. The sample lists 250,000 to 400,000 distinct CDR3 sequences; roughly an eighth were seen once. CDR3 length: 18 residues. Trimming took 0 bases from V and 8 from J; bases not matched to a gene: 13. Looked up from germline, CDR1 is SGHDN and CDR2 is FVKESK. The sample comes from a study of T cells in Graves' hyperthyroidism and ophthalmopathy.

Sequencing input: blood. V gene TRBV14 combines with J gene TRBJ2-1; 10 nucleotides match TRBD2. This clonotype was obtained from a woman between 35 and 50 years old with Graves' ophthalmopathy. The CDR3 bases are TGTGCCAGCAGCCAAGATGATTACGAGGGACTAGCGTTCGATGAGCAGTTCTTC. It is translated as CASSQDDYEGLAFDEQFF.